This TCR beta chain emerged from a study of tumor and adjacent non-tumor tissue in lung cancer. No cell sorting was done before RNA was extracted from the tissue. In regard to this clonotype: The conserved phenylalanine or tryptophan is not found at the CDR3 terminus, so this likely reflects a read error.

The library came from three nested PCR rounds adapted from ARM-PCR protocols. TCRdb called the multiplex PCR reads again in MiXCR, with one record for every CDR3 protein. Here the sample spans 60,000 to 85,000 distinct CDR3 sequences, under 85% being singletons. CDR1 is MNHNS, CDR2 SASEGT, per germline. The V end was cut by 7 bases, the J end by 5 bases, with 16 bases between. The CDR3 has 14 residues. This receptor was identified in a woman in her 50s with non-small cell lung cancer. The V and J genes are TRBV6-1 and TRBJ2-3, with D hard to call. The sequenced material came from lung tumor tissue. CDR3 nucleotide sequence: TGTGCCAGCACCATCAATTCCGACGGAGATACGCAGTATCTT. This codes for CASTINSDGDTQYL.